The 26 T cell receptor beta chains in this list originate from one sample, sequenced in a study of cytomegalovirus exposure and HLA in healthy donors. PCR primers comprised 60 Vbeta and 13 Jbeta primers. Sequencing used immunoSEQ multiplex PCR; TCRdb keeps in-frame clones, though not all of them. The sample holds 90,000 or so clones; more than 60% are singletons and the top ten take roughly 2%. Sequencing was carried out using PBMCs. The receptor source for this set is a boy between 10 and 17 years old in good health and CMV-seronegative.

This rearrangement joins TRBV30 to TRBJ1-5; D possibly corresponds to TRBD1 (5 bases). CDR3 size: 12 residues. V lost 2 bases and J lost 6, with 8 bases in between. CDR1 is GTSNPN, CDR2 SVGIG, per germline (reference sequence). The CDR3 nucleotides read TGTGCCTGGAGTCAGCAGGGTCAGCCCCAGCATTTT. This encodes CAWSQQGQPQHF.

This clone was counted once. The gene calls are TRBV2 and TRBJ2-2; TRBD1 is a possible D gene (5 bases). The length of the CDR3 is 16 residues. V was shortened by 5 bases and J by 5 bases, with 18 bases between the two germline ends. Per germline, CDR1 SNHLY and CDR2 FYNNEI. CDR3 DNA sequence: TGTGCCAGCAGTCTAGGACACCCGGGTGGAACCGGGGAGCTGTTTTTT. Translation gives CASSLGHPGGTGELFF.

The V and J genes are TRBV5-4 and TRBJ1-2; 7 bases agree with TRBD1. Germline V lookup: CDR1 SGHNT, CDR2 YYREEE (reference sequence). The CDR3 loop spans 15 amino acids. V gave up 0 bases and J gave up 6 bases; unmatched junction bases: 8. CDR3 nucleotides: TGTGCCAGCAGCTTGGCCCAACCAGGGGGGAATGGCTACACCTTC. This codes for CASSLAQPGGNGYTF.

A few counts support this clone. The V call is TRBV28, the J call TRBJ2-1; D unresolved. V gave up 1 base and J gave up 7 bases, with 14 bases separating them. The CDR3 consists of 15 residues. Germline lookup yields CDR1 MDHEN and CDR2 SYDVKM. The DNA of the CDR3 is TGTGCCAGCAGTTTATCTGGCGGATTCGAGAATGAGCAGTTCTTC. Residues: CASSLSGGFENEQFF. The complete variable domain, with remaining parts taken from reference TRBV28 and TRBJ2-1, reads DVKVTQSSRYLVKRTGEKVFLECVQDMDHENMFWYRQDPGLGLRLIYFSYDVKMKEKGDIPEGYSVSREKKERFSLILESASTNQTSMYLCASSLSGGFENEQFFGPGTRLTVL.

The CDR3 sequence is CAAGQGSYEQYF. Written as DNA, the CDR3 is TGTGCCGCCGGACAGGGCTCCTACGAGCAGTACTTC. V is TRBV28 and J is TRBJ2-7; 8 nucleotides match TRBD1. The CDR3 has 12 residues. Losses at the gene ends were 11 bases for V and 0 bases for J; bases not matched to a gene: 3. The germline gives CDR1 MDHEN, CDR2 SYDVKM.

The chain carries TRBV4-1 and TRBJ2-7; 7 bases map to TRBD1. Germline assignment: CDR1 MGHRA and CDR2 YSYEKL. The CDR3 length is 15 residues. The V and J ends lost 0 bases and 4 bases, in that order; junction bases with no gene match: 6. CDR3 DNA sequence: TGCGCCAGCAGCCAAGATCCGGGACAGATATACGAGCAGTACTTC. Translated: CASSQDPGQIYEQYF.

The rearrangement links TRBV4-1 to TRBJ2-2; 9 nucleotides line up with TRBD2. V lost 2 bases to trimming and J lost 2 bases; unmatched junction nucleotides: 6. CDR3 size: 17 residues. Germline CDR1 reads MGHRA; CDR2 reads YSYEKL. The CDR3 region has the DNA TGCGCCAGCAGCCAATTAGCGGGAGTGTTTAACACCGGGGAGCTGTTTTTT. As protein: CASSQLAGVFNTGELFF.

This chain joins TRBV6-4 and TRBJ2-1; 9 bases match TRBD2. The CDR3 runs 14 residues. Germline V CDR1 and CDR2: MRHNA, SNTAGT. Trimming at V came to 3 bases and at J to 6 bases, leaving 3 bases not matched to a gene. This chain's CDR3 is CASSDKRGANEQFF. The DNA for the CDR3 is TGTGCCAGCAGTGATAAGCGGGGGGCCAATGAGCAGTTCTTC.

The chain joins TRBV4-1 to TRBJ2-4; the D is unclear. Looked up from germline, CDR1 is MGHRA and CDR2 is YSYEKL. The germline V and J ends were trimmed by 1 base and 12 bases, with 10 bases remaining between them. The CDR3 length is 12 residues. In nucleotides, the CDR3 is TGCGCCAGCAGCCAAGGTACCGGGTCTCAGTACTTC. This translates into CASSQGTGSQYF.

CDR3 sequence reads: CASSKDRVETSPLHF. For the CDR3, the DNA is TGCGCCAGCAGCAAGGACAGGGTGGAAACTTCACCCCTCCACTTT. The chain joins TRBV5-1 to TRBJ1-6, with TRBD1 matching 8 bases. The V segment lost 4 bases and the J segment 9 bases; nucleotides outside the gene matches: 9. Looked up from germline, CDR1 is SGHRS and CDR2 is YFSETQ. The CDR3 runs to 15 residues. Variable domain in full (rest from reference TRBV5-1 and TRBJ1-6): KAGVTQTPRYLIKTRGQQVTLSCSPISGHRSVSWYQQTPGQGLQFLFEYFSETQRNKGNFPGRFSGRQFSNSRSEMNVSTLELGDSALYLCASSKDRVETSPLHFGNGTRLTVT.

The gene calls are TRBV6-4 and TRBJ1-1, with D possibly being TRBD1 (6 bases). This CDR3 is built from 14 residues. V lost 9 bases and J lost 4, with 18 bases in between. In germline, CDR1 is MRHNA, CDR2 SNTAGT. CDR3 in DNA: TGTGCCAGTAGCAGGGGCGCCGGGGTCACTGAAGCTTTCTTT. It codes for CASSRGAGVTEAFF.

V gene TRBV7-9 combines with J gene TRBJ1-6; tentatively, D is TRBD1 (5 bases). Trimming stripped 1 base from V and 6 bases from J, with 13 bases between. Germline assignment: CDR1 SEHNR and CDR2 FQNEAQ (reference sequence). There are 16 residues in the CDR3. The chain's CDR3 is CASSLGSGPSNSPLHF. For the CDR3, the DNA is TGTGCCAGCAGCTTAGGATCAGGGCCTTCTAATTCACCCCTCCACTTT.

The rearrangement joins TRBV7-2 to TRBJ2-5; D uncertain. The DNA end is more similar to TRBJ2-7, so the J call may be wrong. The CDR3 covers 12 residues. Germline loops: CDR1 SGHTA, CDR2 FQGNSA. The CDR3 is CASSRNSYEQYF. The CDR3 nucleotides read TGTGCCAGCAGCCGAAACTCCTACGAGCAGTACTTC.

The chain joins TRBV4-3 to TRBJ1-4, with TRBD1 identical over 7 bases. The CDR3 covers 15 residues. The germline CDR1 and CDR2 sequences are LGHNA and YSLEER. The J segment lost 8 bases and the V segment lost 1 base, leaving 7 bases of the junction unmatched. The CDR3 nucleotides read TGCGCCAGCAGCCAAGTAGGGACAGAAAGGGAAAAACTGTTTTTT. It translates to CASSQVGTEREKLFF.

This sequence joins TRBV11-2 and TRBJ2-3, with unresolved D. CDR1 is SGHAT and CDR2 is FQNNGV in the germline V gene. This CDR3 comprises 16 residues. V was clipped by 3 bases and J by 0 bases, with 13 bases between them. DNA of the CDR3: TGTGCCAGCAGCTTTAACCGGTTCACTAGCACAGATACGCAGTATTTT. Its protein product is CASSFNRFTSTDTQYF. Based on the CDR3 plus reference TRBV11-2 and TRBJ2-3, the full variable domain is EAGVAQSPRYKIIEKRQSVAFWCNPISGHATLYWYQQILGQGPKLLIQFQNNGVVDDSQLPKDRFSAERLKGVDSTLKIQPAKLEDSAVYLCASSFNRFTSTDTQYFGPGTRLTVL.

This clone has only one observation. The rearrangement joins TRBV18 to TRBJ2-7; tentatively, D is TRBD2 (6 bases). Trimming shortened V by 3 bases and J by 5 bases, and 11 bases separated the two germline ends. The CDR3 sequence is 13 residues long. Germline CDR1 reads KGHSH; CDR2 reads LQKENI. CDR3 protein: CASSPGTYHEQYF. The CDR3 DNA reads TGTGCCAGCTCACCCGGGACTTACCACGAGCAGTACTTC.

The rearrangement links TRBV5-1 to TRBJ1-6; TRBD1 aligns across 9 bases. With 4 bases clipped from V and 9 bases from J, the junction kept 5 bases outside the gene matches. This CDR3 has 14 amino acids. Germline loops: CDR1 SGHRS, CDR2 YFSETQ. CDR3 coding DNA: TGCGCCAGCAGCCCGGGACAGGGTAGTTCACCCCTCCACTTT. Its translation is CASSPGQGSSPLHF.

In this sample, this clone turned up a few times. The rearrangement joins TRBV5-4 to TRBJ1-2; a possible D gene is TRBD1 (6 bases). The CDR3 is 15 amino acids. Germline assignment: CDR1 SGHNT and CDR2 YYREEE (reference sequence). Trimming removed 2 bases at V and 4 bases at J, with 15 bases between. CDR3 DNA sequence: TGTGCCAGCAGCTTTGGACAGACTACAGGCTATGGCTACACCTTC. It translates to CASSFGQTTGYGYTF. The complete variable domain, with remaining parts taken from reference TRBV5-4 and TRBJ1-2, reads ETGVTQSPTHLIKTRGQQVTLRCSSQSGHNTVSWYQQALGQGPQFIFQYYREEENGRGNFPPRFSGLQFPNYSSELNVNALELDDSALYLCASSFGQTTGYGYTFGSGTRLTVV.

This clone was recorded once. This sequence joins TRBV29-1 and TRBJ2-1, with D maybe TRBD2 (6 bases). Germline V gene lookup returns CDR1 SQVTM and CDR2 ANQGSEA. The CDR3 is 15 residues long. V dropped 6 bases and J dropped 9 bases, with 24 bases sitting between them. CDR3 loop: CSVILPGALFGEQFF. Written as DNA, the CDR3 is TGCAGCGTAATATTACCGGGAGCCCTCTTCGGTGAGCAGTTCTTC.

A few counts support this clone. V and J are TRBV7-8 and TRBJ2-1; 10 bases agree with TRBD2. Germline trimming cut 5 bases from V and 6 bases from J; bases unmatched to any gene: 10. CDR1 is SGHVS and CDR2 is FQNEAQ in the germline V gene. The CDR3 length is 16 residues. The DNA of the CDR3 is TGTGCCAGCAGCCAGCGAGCGGGGGGGCCTGGCAATGAGCAGTTCTTC. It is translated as CASSQRAGGPGNEQFF.

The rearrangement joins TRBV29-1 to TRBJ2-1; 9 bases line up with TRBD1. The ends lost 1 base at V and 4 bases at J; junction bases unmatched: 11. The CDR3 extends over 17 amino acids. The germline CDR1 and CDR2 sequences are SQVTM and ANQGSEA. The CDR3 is CSVEARVGTGRYNEQFF. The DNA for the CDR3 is TGCAGCGTTGAAGCCCGAGTTGGGACAGGGAGGTACAATGAGCAGTTCTTC.

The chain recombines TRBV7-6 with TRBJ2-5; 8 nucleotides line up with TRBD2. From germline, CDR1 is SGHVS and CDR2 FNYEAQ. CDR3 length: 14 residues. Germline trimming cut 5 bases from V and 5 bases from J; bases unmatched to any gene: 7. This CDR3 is CASSPGGGRETQYF. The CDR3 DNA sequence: TGTGCCAGCAGCCCGGGCGGGGGGCGGGAGACCCAGTACTTC.

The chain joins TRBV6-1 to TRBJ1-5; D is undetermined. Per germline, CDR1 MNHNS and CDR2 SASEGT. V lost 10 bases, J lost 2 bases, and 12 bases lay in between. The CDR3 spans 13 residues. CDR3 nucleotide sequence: TGTGCCACAAATACTCAGGGCAATCAGCCCCAGCATTTT. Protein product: CATNTQGNQPQHF.

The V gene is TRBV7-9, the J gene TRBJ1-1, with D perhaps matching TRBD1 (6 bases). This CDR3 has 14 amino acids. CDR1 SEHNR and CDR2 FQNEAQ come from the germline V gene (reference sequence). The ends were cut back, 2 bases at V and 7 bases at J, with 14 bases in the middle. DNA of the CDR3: TGTGCCAGCAGCTTAAGGCCAGGGGAAGATGAAGCTTTCTTT. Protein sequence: CASSLRPGEDEAFF.

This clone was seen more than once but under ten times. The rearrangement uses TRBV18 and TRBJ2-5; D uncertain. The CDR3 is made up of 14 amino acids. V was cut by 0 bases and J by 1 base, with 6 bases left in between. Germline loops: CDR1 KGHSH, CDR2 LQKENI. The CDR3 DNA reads TGTGCCAGCTCACCACCGGCCAGCCAAGAGACCCAGTACTTC. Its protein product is CASSPPASQETQYF.

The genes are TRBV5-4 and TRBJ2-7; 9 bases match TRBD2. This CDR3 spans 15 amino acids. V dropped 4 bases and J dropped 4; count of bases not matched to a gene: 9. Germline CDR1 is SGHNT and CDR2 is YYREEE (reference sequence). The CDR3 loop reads CASSGAGGMRYEQYF. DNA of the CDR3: TGTGCCAGCAGCGGAGCGGGAGGAATGAGATACGAGCAGTACTTC.